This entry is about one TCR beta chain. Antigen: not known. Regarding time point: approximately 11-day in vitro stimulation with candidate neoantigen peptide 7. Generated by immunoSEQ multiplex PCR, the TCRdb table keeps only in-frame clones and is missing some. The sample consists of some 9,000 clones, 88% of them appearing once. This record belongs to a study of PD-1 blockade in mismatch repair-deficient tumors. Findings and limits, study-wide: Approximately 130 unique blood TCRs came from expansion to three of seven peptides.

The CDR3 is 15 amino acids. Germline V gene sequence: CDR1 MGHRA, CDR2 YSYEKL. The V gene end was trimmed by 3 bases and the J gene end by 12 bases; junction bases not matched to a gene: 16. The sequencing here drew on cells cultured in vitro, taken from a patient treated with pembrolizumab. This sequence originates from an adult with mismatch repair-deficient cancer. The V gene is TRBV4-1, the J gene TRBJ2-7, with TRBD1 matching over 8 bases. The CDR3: CASSHPAGGELVSYF. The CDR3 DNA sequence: TGCGCCAGCAGCCACCCGGCAGGGGGCGAGTTGGTGTCGTACTTC.